The 2 T cell receptor beta chains in this list originate from one sample, sequenced in a study of T cells in Graves' hyperthyroidism and ophthalmopathy. TCR beta CDR3 sequences were amplified from RNA transcripts. Researchers ran a first-round RT-PCR on the TCR CDR3 using the HTBI primer set. Each CDR3 protein is one row after TCRdb ran MiXCR on the multiplex PCR reads. This sample has under 600,000 distinct CDR3 sequences; approximately 15% occur once, and the top ten carry 2.5% to 4%. The sample consisted of blood. All receptors derive from a woman in her thirties or forties with Graves' ophthalmopathy.

The chain has TRBV12-3 or TRBV12-4 and TRBJ2-1; a weak D match, TRBD1 (6 bases). The CDR3 runs to 13 residues. Trimming removed 3 bases at V and 9 bases at J, with 12 bases between. CDR3 DNA: TGTGCCAGCAGTTTTGGACAGCAAGGTGAGCAGTTCTTC. Encoded protein: CASSFGQQGEQFF.

This clonotype was counted ten times or more. The gene calls are TRBV20-1 and TRBJ2-1; 7 bases are shared with TRBD2. The CDR3 totals 15 residues. Germline V gene sequence: CDR1 DFQATT, CDR2 SNEGSKA (reference sequence). V gave up 6 bases and J gave up 3 bases; unmatched junction bases: 11. The CDR3 nucleotides read TGCAGTGCGTCAAAGGTAGCGGGTAGCTACAATGAGCAGTTCTTC. Translated: CSASKVAGSYNEQFF.